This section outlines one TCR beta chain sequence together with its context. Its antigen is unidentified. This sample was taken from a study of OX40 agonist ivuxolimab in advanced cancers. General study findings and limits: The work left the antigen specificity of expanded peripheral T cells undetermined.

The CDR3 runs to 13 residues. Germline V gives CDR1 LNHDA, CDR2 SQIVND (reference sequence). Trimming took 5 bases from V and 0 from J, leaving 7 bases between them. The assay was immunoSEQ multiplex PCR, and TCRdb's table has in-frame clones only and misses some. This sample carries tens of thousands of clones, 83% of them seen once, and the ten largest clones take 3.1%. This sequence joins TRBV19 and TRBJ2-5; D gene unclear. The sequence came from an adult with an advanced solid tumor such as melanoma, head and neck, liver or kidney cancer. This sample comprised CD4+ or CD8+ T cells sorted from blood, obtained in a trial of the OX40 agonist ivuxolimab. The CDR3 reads CASSGLYQETQYF. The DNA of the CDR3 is TGTGCCAGTAGTGGGCTGTACCAAGAGACCCAGTACTTC.